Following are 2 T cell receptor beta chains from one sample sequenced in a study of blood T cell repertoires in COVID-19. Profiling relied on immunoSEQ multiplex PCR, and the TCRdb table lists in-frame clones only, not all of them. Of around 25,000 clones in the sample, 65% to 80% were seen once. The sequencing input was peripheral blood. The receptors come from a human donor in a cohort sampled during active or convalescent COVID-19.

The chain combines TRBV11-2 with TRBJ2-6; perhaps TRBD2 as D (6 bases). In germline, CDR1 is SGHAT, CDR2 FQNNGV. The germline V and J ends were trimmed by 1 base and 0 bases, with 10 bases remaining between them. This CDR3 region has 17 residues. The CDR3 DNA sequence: TGTGCCAGCAGCTTAGCGGGGGTCTACTCTGGGGCCAACGTCCTGACTTTC. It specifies CASSLAGVYSGANVLTF. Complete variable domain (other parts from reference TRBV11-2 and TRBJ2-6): EAGVAQSPRYKIIEKRQSVAFWCNPISGHATLYWYQQILGQGPKLLIQFQNNGVVDDSQLPKDRFSAERLKGVDSTLKIQPAKLEDSAVYLCASSLAGVYSGANVLTFGAGSRLTVL.

CDR3 nucleotides: TGCGCCAGCAGCCCGGCGGCTGGGAGGACTGAAGCTTTCTTT. Protein: CASSPAAGRTEAFF. This rearrangement joins TRBV5-1 to TRBJ1-1; D is unclear. The length of the CDR3 is 14 residues. The V end lost 4 bases, the J end lost 5 bases, and 15 bases lay between the germline ends. Germline CDR1 and CDR2: SGHRS and YFSETQ.